One sample yielded the 9 T cell receptor beta chains listed below, sequenced in a study of T cell clonotyping in hematopoietic cell transplantation. Clones were read by immunoSEQ multiplex PCR, and TCRdb kept only the in-frame ones, dropping some. This sample has over 45,000 clones, with under 90% found just once. Sample time point: recipient sample about 28 days before transplant, after cytoreduction. The sample consisted of peripheral blood mononuclear cells, taken before stem cell transplant. Receptors originate from a man aged 60 to 69 with biphenotypic leukemia. Some clones in this sample may be carry-over from other donors' samples.

This chain connects TRBV7-3 to TRBJ2-7; D ambiguous. Deletions cut 2 bases from V and 2 bases from J, with 10 bases between. Germline V CDR1 and CDR2: SGHTA, FQGTGA. The CDR3 runs to 14 residues. As DNA, the CDR3 is TGTGCCAGCAGCTTAGCTGGGCCCCCCTACGAGCAGTACTTC. Amino acid sequence: CASSLAGPPYEQYF.

The chain recombines TRBV11-2 with TRBJ2-7; D remains unclear. V was pared by 5 bases and J by 7 bases, with 9 bases between. The V gene's germline CDR1 is SGHAT and CDR2 FQNNGV. The CDR3 has 11 residues. The CDR3 protein is CASSEMWEQYF. DNA of the CDR3: TGTGCCAGCAGCGAAATGTGGGAGCAGTACTTC.

The chain employs TRBV5-1 and TRBJ2-3, with D perhaps matching TRBD2 (5 bases). The germline V gene has CDR1 SGHRS and CDR2 YFSETQ. The CDR3 runs 17 residues. The V and J ends lost 4 bases and 4 bases respectively, with 22 bases between them. The chain's CDR3 is CASSILLVSVGSDTQYF. DNA for the CDR3: TGCGCCAGCAGCATCCTACTAGTTTCCGTGGGTTCAGATACGCAGTATTTT.

The chain recombines TRBV7-9 with TRBJ2-7, with 7 nucleotides matching TRBD2. After removal of 5 bases from V and 0 bases from J, the junction contained 4 bases not matched to a gene. This CDR3 region has 14 residues. Germline assignment: CDR1 SEHNR and CDR2 FQNEAQ (reference sequence). This CDR3 is CASSLGGISYEQYF. CDR3 DNA: TGTGCCAGCAGCCTGGGGGGGATCTCCTACGAGCAGTACTTC. The variable domain in full, completed from reference TRBV7-9 and TRBJ2-7, reads DTGVSQNPRHKITKRGQNVTFRCDPISEHNRLYWYRQTLGQGPEFLTYFQNEAQLEKSRLLSDRFSAERPKGSFSTLEIQRTEQGDSAMYLCASSLGGISYEQYFGPGTRLTVT.

This clone came up once. The chain couples TRBV4-3 to TRBJ2-7; 9 bases are shared with TRBD2. The germline V gene encodes CDR1 LGHNA and CDR2 YSLEER. V was clipped by 0 bases and J by 2 bases; unmatched bases: 14. The CDR3 totals 19 residues. The DNA for the CDR3 is TGCGCCAGCAGCCAAGAGCGGGGAATAGCGGGAGAGTTTGCCTACGAGCAGTACTTC. The encoded protein is CASSQERGIAGEFAYEQYF.

V and J are TRBV4-1 and TRBJ2-7; TRBD1 aligns across 11 bases. The CDR3 runs to 16 residues. J gave up 7 bases and V 2 bases, and 10 bases lay outside the gene matches. Germline-derived CDR1 and CDR2 are MGHRA and YSYEKL. The CDR3 region has the DNA TGCGCCAGCAGCCAATTGAAAGGACAGGGGGCTGGGGAGCAGTACTTC. Encoded protein: CASSQLKGQGAGEQYF.

This chain links TRBV30 with TRBJ2-1, with TRBD2 as a possible D gene (6 bases). The CDR3 is made up of 14 amino acids. V was pared by 4 bases and J by 3 bases, with 13 bases between. Germline assignment: CDR1 GTSNPN and CDR2 SVGIG (reference sequence). CDR3 sequence: CAWNQRVFYNEQFF. DNA for the CDR3: TGTGCCTGGAATCAGCGGGTATTCTACAATGAGCAGTTCTTC.

The chain carries TRBV28 and TRBJ1-3; D unclear. The CDR3 loop spans 15 amino acids. The germline CDR1 and CDR2 sequences are MDHEN and SYDVKM. V was pared by 3 bases and J by 2 bases, with 11 bases between. The CDR3 is CASSFRVRTGNTIYF. CDR3 coding DNA: TGTGCCAGCAGTTTCCGGGTGAGGACTGGAAACACCATATATTTT.

In nucleotides, the CDR3 is TGTGCCAGTACTCCCTCGGCGCTTAACTATGGCTACACCTTC. Its translation is CASTPSALNYGYTF. The gene calls are TRBV19 and TRBJ1-2, with unresolved D. CDR1 is LNHDA and CDR2 is SQIVND in the germline V gene (reference sequence). With 7 bases removed from V and 1 base from J, the gap between germline ends came to 13 bases. CDR3 length: 14 amino acids.